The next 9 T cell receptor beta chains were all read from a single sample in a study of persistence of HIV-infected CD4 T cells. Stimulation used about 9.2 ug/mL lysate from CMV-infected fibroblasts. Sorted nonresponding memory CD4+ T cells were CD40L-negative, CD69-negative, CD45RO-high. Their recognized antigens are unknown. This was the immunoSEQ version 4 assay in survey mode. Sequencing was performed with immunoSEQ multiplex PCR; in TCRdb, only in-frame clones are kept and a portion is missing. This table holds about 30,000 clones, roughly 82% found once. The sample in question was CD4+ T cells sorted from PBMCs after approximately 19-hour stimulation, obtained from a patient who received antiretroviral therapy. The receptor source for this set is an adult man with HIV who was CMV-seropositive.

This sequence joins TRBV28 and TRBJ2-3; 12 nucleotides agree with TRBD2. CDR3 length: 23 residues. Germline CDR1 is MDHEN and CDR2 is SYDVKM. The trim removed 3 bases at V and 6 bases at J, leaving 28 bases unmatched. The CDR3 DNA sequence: TGTGCCAGCAGTTTTCGGGGTGGAATAAGGACTAGCGGGGACGAGCCCGAGGTTGATACGCAGTATTTT. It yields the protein CASSFRGGIRTSGDEPEVDTQYF.

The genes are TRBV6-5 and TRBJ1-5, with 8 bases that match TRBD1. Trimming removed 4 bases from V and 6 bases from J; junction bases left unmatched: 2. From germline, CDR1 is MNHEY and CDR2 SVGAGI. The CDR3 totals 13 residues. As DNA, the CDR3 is TGTGCCAGCAGTTCGCAGGGGGCTCAGCCCCAGCATTTT. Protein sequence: CASSSQGAQPQHF.

The CDR3 sequence is CASSSNRGAGTGELFF. The CDR3 bases are TGCGCCAGCAGTTCAAACAGGGGGGCCGGGACCGGGGAGCTGTTTTTT. The chain is built from TRBV4-3 and TRBJ2-2; TRBD1 matches at 8 bases. Trimming removed 6 bases from V and 5 bases from J; junction bases left unmatched: 11. CDR1 is LGHNA and CDR2 is YSLEER in the germline V gene. The CDR3 consists of 16 residues.

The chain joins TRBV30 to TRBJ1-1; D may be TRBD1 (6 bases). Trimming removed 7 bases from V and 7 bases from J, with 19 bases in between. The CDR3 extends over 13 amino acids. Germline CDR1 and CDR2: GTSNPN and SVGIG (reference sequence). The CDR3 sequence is CASTDRRTGEAFF. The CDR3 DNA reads TGTGCCTCGACAGACAGGCGAACTGGTGAAGCTTTCTTT.

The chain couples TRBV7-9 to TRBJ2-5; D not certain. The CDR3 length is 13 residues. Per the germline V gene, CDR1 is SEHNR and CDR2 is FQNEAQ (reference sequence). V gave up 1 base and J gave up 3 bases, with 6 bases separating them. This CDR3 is CASSLVVKETQYF. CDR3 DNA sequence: TGTGCCAGCAGCTTAGTGGTTAAAGAGACCCAGTACTTC.

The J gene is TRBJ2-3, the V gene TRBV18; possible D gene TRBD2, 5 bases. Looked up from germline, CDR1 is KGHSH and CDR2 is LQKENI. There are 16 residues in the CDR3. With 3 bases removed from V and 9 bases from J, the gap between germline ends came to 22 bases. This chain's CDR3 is CASSPPGDGPRETQYF. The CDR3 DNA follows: TGTGCCAGCTCACCCCCCGGGGATGGACCGCGAGAAACGCAGTATTTT.

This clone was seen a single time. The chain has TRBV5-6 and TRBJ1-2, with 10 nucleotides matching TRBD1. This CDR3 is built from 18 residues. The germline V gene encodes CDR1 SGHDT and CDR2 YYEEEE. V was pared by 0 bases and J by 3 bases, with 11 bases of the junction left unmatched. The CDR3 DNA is TGTGCCAGCAGCTTGGTGGGCCAAGGGACAGGGGAACACTATGGCTACACCTTC. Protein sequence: CASSLVGQGTGEHYGYTF.

Here the CDR3 DNA reads TGTGCCTCGCGGGGGACTAGCGGGGGGGCCCCCTACGAGCAGTACTTC. Translation gives CASRGTSGGAPYEQYF. This chain links TRBV30 with TRBJ2-7; 16 bases fit TRBD2. J was trimmed by 2 bases and V by 7 bases; bases with no gene match: 8. The germline V gene has CDR1 GTSNPN and CDR2 SVGIG (reference sequence). The length of the CDR3 is 16 residues.

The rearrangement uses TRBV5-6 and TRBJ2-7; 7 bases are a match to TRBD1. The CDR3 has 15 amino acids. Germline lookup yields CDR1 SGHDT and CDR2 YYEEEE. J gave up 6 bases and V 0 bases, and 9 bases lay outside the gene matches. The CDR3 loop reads CASSLGATGVGEQYF. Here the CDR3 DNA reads TGTGCCAGCAGCTTGGGAGCTACAGGGGTCGGCGAGCAGTACTTC.